Below are 18 T cell receptor beta chains sequenced from a single sample in a study of vaccination and CD4 T cells after COVID-19. Treatment indicated: roughly 10-day PBMC culture with coronavirus spike peptide pools or control peptides (ViraFEST assay). The antigens these receptors bind are not known. The Oncomine TCR Beta short-read assay was applied to DNA of cultured CD4+ T cells. In TCRdb, the PCR reads were re-called with MiXCR into one record per CDR3 protein. The repertoire holds approximately 15,000 distinct CDR3 sequences, with roughly 45% as singletons. Specimen: CD4+ T cells from blood, cultured in vitro, collected after SARS-CoV-2 vaccination. These receptors were obtained from a human donor who had recovered from COVID-19.

There are a few counts of this clonotype. The genes are TRBV6-2 or TRBV6-3 and TRBJ2-1; 11 nucleotides agree with TRBD1. CDR3 size: 16 residues. With V trimmed by 5 bases and J by 7 bases, 10 bases remained unmatched. CDR1 and CDR2 (germline): MNHEY, SVGEGT. CDR3 region: CASSQSGTGGRNEQFF. The CDR3 DNA reads TGTGCCAGCAGTCAGTCCGGGACAGGGGGAAGGAATGAGCAGTTCTTC.

The chain carries TRBV29-1 and TRBJ2-7, with a possible D match to TRBD1 (5 bases). V shed 3 bases and J shed 2 bases, with 11 bases lying between them. Germline V gives CDR1 SQVTM, CDR2 ANQGSEA. This CDR3 has 13 residues. The CDR3 reads CSVESQGPYEQYF. Written as DNA, the CDR3 is TGCAGCGTTGAGAGTCAGGGCCCCTACGAGCAGTACTTC.

The CDR3 here is CASSQGAGGTGELFF. CDR3 DNA: TGTGCCAGCAGTCAAGGGGCGGGAGGTACCGGGGAGCTGTTTTTT. V is TRBV7-3 and J is TRBJ2-2; 8 nucleotides match TRBD2. With 6 bases clipped from V and 5 bases from J, the junction kept 8 bases outside the gene matches. There are 15 residues in the CDR3. The germline V gene encodes CDR1 SGHTA and CDR2 FQGTGA.

The CDR3 sequence: CASSLGTAGNTIYF. The CDR3 bases are TGTGCCAGCAGTTTGGGGACAGCTGGAAACACCATATATTTT. The chain uses TRBV28 and TRBJ1-3; TRBD1 aligns across 7 bases. Germline V gene lookup returns CDR1 MDHEN and CDR2 SYDVKM. V was clipped by 3 bases and J by 2 bases; unmatched bases: 1. This CDR3 region has 14 residues.

This clonotype was recorded a few times. V gene TRBV7-9 combines with J gene TRBJ2-3; D gene uncertain. CDR3 size: 12 residues. The V gene lost 8 bases and the J gene lost 1 base, with 7 bases spanning the gap. Per germline, CDR1 SEHNR and CDR2 FQNEAQ (reference sequence). CDR3 sequence (DNA): TGTGCCAGCTTCGGTGGCACAGATACGCAGTATTTT. This codes for CASFGGTDTQYF.

This rearrangement joins TRBV2 to TRBJ1-2; maybe TRBD1 (5 bases). V dropped 6 bases and J dropped 8 bases, with 16 bases sitting between them. Per the germline V gene, CDR1 is SNHLY and CDR2 is FYNNEI. CDR3 length: 13 residues. CDR3 DNA sequence: TGTGCCAGCAGATATCGGCCCGGGGGGGGCTACACCTTC. The encoded protein is CASRYRPGGGYTF.

This clonotype was seen only a few times. The chain links TRBV24-1 to TRBJ2-1, with 10 bases that match TRBD1. The CDR3 totals 14 residues. Trimming cost V 11 bases and J 8 bases; bases outside gene matches: 11. Germline lookup yields CDR1 KGHDR and CDR2 SFDVKD. The CDR3 spells CASGWGQGFDEQFF. In nucleotides, the CDR3 is TGTGCCAGCGGTTGGGGACAGGGGTTCGATGAGCAGTTCTTC.

This clonotype was seen a handful of times. V gene TRBV11-2 combines with J gene TRBJ2-1; 7 nucleotides match TRBD2. V shed 1 base and J 10 bases; nucleotides not matched to a gene: 1. Germline assignment: CDR1 SGHAT and CDR2 FQNNGV. CDR3 size: 12 residues. CDR3 sequence: CASSLVSGEQFF. DNA of the CDR3: TGTGCCAGCAGCTTAGTTAGCGGGGAGCAGTTCTTC.

The V call is TRBV27, the J call TRBJ1-1; 8 bases agree with TRBD1. The J segment lost 11 bases and the V segment lost 5 bases, leaving 16 bases of the junction unmatched. Looked up from germline, CDR1 is MNHEY and CDR2 is SMNVEV (reference sequence). The CDR3 sequence is 15 residues long. The CDR3 sequence is CASSPAPDRDRSAFF. The CDR3 DNA follows: TGTGCCAGCAGTCCCGCCCCGGACAGGGATCGGTCGGCTTTCTTT.

V is TRBV24-1 and J is TRBJ2-2; the D is unclear. V was pared by 5 bases and J by 2 bases, with 8 bases between. Germline-derived CDR1 and CDR2 are KGHDR and SFDVKD. The CDR3 runs to 14 residues. The CDR3 protein is CATSGGSNTGELFF. Here the CDR3 DNA reads TGTGCCACCAGTGGTGGCAGCAACACCGGGGAGCTGTTTTTT.

The chain combines TRBV30 with TRBJ2-5; D is undetermined. The germline V gene has CDR1 GTSNPN and CDR2 SVGIG (reference sequence). This CDR3 spans 13 amino acids. V was cut by 1 base and J by 5 bases, with 11 bases left in between. The CDR3 sequence: CAWSASVLETQYF. Written as DNA, the CDR3 is TGTGCCTGGAGTGCGTCAGTCCTTGAGACCCAGTACTTC. Based on the CDR3 plus reference TRBV30 and TRBJ2-5, the full variable domain is SQTIHQWPATLVQPVGSPLSLECTVEGTSNPNLYWYRQAAGRGLQLLFYSVGIGQISSEVPQNLSASRPQDRQFILSSKKLLLSDSGFYLCAWSASVLETQYFGPGTRLLVL.

The chain joins TRBV29-1 to TRBJ2-2; D might be TRBD1 (6 bases). V was shortened by 4 bases and J by 6 bases, with 15 bases between the two germline ends. Germline V gene lookup returns CDR1 SQVTM and CDR2 ANQGSEA. This CDR3 region has 14 residues. CDR3 bases: TGCAGCGTTGGTCTGGGGGCGCGGTCCGGGGAGCTGTTTTTT. Its translation: CSVGLGARSGELFF.

The chain carries TRBV27 and TRBJ2-2; D not certain. V lost 0 bases and J lost 7, with 0 bases in between. CDR3 length: 11 residues. The germline V gene has CDR1 MNHEY and CDR2 SMNVEV (reference sequence). Here the CDR3 DNA reads TGTGCCAGCAGTTTATCCGGGGAGCTGTTTTTT. It specifies CASSLSGELFF.

This clonotype was recorded a few times. V is TRBV2 and J is TRBJ1-5; D call uncertain. The length of the CDR3 is 13 residues. Trimming took 4 bases from V and 4 from J, leaving 8 bases between them. Germline V lookup: CDR1 SNHLY, CDR2 FYNNEI. CDR3 sequence (DNA): TGTGCCAGCAGTGTGCAGGAGAATCAGCCCCAGCATTTT. It translates to CASSVQENQPQHF.

This chain links TRBV20-1 with TRBJ2-2; possibly TRBD2 for D (5 bases). V lost 8 bases, J lost 5 bases, and 9 bases lay in between. The CDR3 extends over 11 amino acids. From germline, CDR1 is DFQATT and CDR2 SNEGSKA (reference sequence). CDR3 sequence reads: CSTRDTGELFF. DNA for the CDR3: TGCAGTACACGGGATACCGGGGAGCTGTTTTTT.

Sample share makes this clonotype medium-sized (0.01 to 0.1%). The chain joins TRBV20-1 to TRBJ1-5, with D possibly being TRBD1 (5 bases). Germline assignment: CDR1 DFQATT and CDR2 SNEGSKA (reference sequence). V was shortened by 0 bases and J by 5 bases, with 8 bases between the two germline ends. The CDR3 runs 13 residues. The CDR3 loop reads CSARDKQDQPQHF. The DNA for the CDR3 is TGCAGTGCTAGAGATAAACAGGATCAGCCCCAGCATTTT.

The count of this clonotype is one. The chain recombines TRBV20-1 with TRBJ2-7, with TRBD1 identical over 7 bases. Trimming took 5 bases from V and 3 from J; bases not matched to a gene: 4. The CDR3 is made up of 12 amino acids. Germline values: CDR1 DFQATT, CDR2 SNEGSKA (reference sequence). In nucleotides, the CDR3 is TGCAGTGCTTTACGGACAGGCTACGAGCAGTACTTC. Encoded protein: CSALRTGYEQYF.

Here the CDR3 DNA reads TGCGCCAGCAGCCGACTAGCGGGAGTAGCAGATACGCAGTATTTT. Translation: CASSRLAGVADTQYF. The chain uses TRBV10-1 and TRBJ2-3; 12 bases agree with TRBD2. The germline V gene encodes CDR1 WNHNN and CDR2 SYGVQD (reference sequence). This CDR3 contains 15 residues. Germline trimming cut 6 bases from V and 4 bases from J; bases unmatched to any gene: 5.